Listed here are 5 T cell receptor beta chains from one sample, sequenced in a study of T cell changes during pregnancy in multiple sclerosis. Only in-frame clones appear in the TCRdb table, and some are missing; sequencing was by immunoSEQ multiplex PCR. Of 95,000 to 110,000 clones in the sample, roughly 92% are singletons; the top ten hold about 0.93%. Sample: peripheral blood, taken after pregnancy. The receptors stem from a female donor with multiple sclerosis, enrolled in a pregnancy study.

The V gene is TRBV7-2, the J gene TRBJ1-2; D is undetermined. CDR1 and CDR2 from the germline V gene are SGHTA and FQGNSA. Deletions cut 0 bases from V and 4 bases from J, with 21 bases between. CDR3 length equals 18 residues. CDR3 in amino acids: CASSLATPLLPAGYGYTF. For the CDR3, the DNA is TGTGCCAGCAGCTTAGCGACACCCTTACTCCCTGCGGGCTATGGCTACACCTTC.

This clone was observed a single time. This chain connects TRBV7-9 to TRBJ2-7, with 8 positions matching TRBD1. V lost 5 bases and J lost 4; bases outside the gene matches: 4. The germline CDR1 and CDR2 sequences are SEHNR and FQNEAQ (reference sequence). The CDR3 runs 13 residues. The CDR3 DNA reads TGTGCCAGCAGCCCGACAGGGGAGTACGAGCAGTACTTC. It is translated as CASSPTGEYEQYF.

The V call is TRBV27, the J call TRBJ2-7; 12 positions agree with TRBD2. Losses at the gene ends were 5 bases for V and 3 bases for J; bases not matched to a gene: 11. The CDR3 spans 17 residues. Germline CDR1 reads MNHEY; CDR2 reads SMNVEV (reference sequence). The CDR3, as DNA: TGTGCCAGCAGTGGGCTAGCGGGAGGGCCGTCTAACTACGAGCAGTACTTC. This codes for CASSGLAGGPSNYEQYF.

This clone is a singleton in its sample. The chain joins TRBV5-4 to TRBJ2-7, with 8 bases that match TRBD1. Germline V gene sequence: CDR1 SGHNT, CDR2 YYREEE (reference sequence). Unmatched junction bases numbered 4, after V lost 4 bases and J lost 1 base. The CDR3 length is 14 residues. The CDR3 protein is CASSLRTGSYEQYF. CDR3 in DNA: TGTGCCAGCAGCCTCCGGACAGGGTCCTACGAGCAGTACTTC. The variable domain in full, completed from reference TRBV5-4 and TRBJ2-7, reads ETGVTQSPTHLIKTRGQQVTLRCSSQSGHNTVSWYQQALGQGPQFIFQYYREEENGRGNFPPRFSGLQFPNYSSELNVNALELDDSALYLCASSLRTGSYEQYFGPGTRLTVT.

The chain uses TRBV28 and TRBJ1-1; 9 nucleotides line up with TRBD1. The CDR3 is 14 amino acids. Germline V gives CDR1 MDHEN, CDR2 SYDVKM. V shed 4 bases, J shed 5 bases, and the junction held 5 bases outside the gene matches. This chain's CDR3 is CASSWDRVGTEAFF. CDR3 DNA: TGTGCCAGCAGTTGGGACAGGGTCGGGACTGAAGCTTTCTTT.